This T cell receptor (beta chain) was observed in a study of blood T cells in healthy people across ages. Study-level results: Compared with aged donors, long-lived donors showed fewer expanded clones, suggesting selection.

Sample-barcoded 5' priming and a J-beta primer mix drove a second PCR of 7 to 11 cycles. Via MiXCR, TCRdb re-called the 5' RACE reads, giving one row per CDR3 protein. Of roughly 1,500,000 distinct CDR3 sequences in the sample, around 42% were seen once. Notes on this clonotype: Its antigen is currently unknown.

V lost 2 bases to trimming and J lost 5 bases; unmatched junction nucleotides: 11. CDR1 is SGHTA, CDR2 FQGNSA, per germline. This CDR3 region has 19 residues. Sequencing was carried out using blood. The receptor was derived from a woman aged 18-29 years in good health. This chain joins TRBV7-2 and TRBJ2-3, with 15 bases identical to TRBD2. The CDR3 sequence is CASSLFGLAGGPGRDTQYF. The DNA of the CDR3 is TGTGCCAGCAGCTTATTTGGACTAGCGGGGGGGCCAGGGCGAGATACGCAGTATTTT. Looking up the rest from reference TRBV7-2 and TRBJ2-3 gives the full variable domain: GAGVSQSPSNKVTEKGKDVELRCDPISGHTALYWYRQSLGQGLEFLIYFQGNSAPDKSGLPSDRFSAERTGGSVSTLTIQRTQQEDSAVYLCASSLFGLAGGPGRDTQYFGPGTRLTVL.